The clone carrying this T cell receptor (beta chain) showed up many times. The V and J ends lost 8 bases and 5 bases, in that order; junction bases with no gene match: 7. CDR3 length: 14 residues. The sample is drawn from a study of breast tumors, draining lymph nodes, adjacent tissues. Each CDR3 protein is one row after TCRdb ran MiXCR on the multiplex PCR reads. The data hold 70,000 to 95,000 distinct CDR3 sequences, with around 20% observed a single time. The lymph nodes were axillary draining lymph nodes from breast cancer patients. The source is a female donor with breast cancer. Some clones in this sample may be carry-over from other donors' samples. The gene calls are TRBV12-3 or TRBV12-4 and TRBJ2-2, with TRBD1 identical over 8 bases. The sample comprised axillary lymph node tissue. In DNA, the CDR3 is TGTGCCAGCCAGACCACAGGGGGGACCGGGGAGCTGTTTTTT. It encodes CASQTTGGTGELFF.